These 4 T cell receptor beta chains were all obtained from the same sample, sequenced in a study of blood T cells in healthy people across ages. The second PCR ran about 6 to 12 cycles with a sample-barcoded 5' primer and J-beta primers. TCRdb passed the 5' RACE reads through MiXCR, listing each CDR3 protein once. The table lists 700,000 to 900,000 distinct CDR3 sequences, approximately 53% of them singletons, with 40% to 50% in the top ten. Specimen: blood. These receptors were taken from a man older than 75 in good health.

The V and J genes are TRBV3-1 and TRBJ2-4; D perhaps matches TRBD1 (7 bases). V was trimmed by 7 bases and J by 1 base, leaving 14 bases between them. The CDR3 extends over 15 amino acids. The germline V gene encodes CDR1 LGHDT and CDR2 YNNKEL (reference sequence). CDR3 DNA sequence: TGTGCCAGCAAGGAGGGGGCCTCGGCCAAAAACATTCAGTACTTC. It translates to CASKEGASAKNIQYF.

CDR3 DNA: TGTGCCAGCAGTACCGGGGGACTAGCGGGAAGCTCCTACGAGCAGTACTTC. Protein: CASSTGGLAGSSYEQYF. This chain joins TRBV28 and TRBJ2-7; 13 nucleotides line up with TRBD2. CDR3 length: 17 residues. From germline, CDR1 is MDHEN and CDR2 SYDVKM. The ends lost 5 bases at V and 0 bases at J; junction bases unmatched: 7.

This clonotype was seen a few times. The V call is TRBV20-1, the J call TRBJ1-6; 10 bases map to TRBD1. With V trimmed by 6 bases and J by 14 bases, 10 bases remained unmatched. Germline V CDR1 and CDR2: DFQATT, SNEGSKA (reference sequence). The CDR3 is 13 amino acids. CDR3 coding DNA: TGCAGTGCGCCCGGGACAGGGGAAGGGACCCTCCACTTT. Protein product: CSAPGTGEGTLHF.

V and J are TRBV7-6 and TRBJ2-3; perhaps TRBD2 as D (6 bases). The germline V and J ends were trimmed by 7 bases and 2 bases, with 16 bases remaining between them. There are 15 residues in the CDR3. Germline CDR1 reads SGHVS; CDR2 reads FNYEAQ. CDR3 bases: TGTGCCAGCACCGAAGGGGCGGGGACCACAGATACGCAGTATTTT. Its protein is CASTEGAGTTDTQYF.